The clone carrying this TCR beta chain was seen a single time. The data belong to a study of blood T cell repertoires in COVID-19. This table comes from immunoSEQ multiplex PCR, and its TCRdb copy is limited to in-frame clones, with some not included. The table lists 90,000 or so clones, about 91% of them singletons, with about 1.8% in the top ten. CDR1 LGHNA and CDR2 YNFKEQ come from the germline V gene. The CDR3 extends over 16 amino acids. Trimming took 0 bases from V and 0 from J, leaving 12 bases between them. Source material: peripheral blood. The source is a human donor with active COVID-19. The donor label of this sample is uncertain. V is TRBV4-2 and J is TRBJ2-7; no firm D call. The chain's CDR3 is CASSQEKRVTSYEQYF. The CDR3 region has the DNA TGTGCCAGCAGCCAAGAAAAGAGAGTCACCTCCTACGAGCAGTACTTC.